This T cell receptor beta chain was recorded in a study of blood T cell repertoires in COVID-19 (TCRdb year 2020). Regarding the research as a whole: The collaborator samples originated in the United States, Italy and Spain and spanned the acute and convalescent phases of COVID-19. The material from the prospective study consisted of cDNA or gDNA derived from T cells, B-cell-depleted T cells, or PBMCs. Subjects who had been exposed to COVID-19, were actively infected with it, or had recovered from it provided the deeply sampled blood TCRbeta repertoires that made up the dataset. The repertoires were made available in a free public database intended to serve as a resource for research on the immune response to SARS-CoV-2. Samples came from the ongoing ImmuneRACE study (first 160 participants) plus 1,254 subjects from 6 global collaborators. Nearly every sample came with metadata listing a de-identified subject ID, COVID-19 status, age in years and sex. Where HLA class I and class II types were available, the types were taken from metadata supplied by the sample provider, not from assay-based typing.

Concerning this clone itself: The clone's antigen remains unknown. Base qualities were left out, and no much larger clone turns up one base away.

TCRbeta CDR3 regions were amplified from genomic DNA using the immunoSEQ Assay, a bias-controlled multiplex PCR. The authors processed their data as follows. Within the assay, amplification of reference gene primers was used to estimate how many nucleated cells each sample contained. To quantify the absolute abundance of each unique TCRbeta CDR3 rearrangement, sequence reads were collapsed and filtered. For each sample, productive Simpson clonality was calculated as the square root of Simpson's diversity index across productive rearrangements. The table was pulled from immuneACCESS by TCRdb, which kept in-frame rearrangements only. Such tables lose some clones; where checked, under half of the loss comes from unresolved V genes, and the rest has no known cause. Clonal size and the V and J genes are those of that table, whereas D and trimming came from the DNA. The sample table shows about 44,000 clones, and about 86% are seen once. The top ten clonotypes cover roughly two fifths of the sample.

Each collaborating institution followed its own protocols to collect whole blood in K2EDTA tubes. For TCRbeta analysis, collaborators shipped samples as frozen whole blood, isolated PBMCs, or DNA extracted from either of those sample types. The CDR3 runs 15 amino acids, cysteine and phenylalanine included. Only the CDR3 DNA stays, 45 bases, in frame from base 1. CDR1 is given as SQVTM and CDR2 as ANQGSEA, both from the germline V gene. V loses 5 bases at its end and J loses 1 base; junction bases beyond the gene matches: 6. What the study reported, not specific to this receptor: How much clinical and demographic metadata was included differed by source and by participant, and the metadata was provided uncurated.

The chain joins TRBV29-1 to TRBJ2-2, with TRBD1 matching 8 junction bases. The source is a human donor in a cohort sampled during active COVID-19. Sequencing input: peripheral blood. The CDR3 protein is CSVRTGTGNTGELFF. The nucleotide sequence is TGCAGCGTTCGGACCGGGACAGGGAACACCGGGGAGCTGTTTTTT.